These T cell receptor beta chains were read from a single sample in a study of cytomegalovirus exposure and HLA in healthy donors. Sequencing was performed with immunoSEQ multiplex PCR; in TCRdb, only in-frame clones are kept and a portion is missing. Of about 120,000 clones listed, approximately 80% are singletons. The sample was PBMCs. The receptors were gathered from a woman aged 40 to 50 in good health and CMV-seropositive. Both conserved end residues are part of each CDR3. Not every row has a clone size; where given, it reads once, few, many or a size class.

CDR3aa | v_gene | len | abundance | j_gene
CASSLGTSGNTIYF | TRBV5-1 | 14 | - | TRBJ1-3
CASGNYGYTF | TRBV7-9 | 10 | - | TRBJ1-2
CASSLSLGGEQYF | TRBV5-4 | 13 | - | TRBJ2-7
CASSQQMNTEAFF | TRBV5-4 | 13 | - | TRBJ1-1
CASSVVVEGATAFF | TRBV9 | 14 | - | TRBJ1-1
CASSSSQGVDTGELFF | TRBV7-9 | 16 | - | TRBJ2-2
CAISGTGTGGYTF | TRBV10-3 | 13 | - | TRBJ1-2
CASSLRRVNTQYF | TRBV27 | 13 | once | TRBJ2-3
CASSLPGTGNIGELFF | TRBV27 | 16 | - | TRBJ2-2
CASSIRKEVGGYTF | TRBV19 | 14 | - | TRBJ1-2
CASSGQGGPNTEAFF | TRBV2 | 15 | - | TRBJ1-1
CASRREGLDGYTF | TRBV5-1 | 13 | - | TRBJ1-2
CASSLALAGGGYTF | TRBV11-2 | 14 | - | TRBJ1-2
CSVGLGRGETQYF | TRBV29-1 | 13 | - | TRBJ2-5
CASSTGRGNTGELFF | TRBV11-3 | 15 | - | TRBJ2-2
CASSDRWSNQPQHF | TRBV6-5 | 14 | many | TRBJ1-5
CASSQPGTGSYEQYF | TRBV4-1 | 15 | few | TRBJ2-7
CASSEEEAAAPLYGYTF | TRBV6-1 | 17 | - | TRBJ1-2
CASSLAGEGGYTF | TRBV5-4 | 13 | - | TRBJ1-2
CASTSWTGEWAYEQYF | TRBV5-6 | 16 | - | TRBJ2-7
CASSPLQGANNEQFF | TRBV19 | 15 | - | TRBJ2-1
CASSLRRGRTTDTQYF | TRBV7-9 | 16 | - | TRBJ2-3
CASSSDRGAEAFF | TRBV5-1 | 13 | - | TRBJ1-1
CASRQLAGALYNEQFF | TRBV10-2 | 16 | - | TRBJ2-1
CASSPTSGGAEQFF | TRBV27 | 14 | - | TRBJ2-1
CAWRGTGRNQPQHF | TRBV30 | 14 | - | TRBJ1-5
CASSFRDSGGQFF | TRBV14 | 13 | once | TRBJ2-1
CASSRGTGRAGELFF | TRBV5-1 | 15 | - | TRBJ2-2
CASSIGQLGYEQYF | TRBV18 | 14 | - | TRBJ2-7
CASSIQGLTNEKLFF | TRBV19 | 15 | few | TRBJ1-4
CASSLDRARTEAFF | TRBV7-9 | 14 | - | TRBJ1-1
CASSSSGGSGGDTQYF | TRBV6-5 | 16 | once | TRBJ2-3
CASSHREGRIYF | TRBV5-1 | 12 | - | TRBJ1-3
CASSEARRFAGRWTLHF | TRBV6-1 | 17 | - | TRBJ1-6
CASSIQVQGNYGYTF | TRBV9 | 15 | - | TRBJ1-2
CASSYLSEAFF | TRBV7-2 | 11 | - | TRBJ1-1
CASSLSDRRNTEAFF | TRBV6-1 | 15 | - | TRBJ1-1
CASSFSRDEEKLFF | TRBV7-9 | 14 | few | TRBJ1-4
CASSYSKDGGYGYTF | TRBV6-5 | 15 | - | TRBJ1-2
CASSTRQGNTDTQYF | TRBV7-9 | 15 | - | TRBJ2-3
CASSFTGVFNEKLFF | TRBV4-2 | 15 | few | TRBJ1-4
CASSQPDLVNEQFF | TRBV7-2 | 14 | - | TRBJ2-1
CASIAPGALLYGYTF | TRBV28 | 15 | - | TRBJ1-2
CASSLEGLTNEKLFF | TRBV5-1 | 15 | few | TRBJ1-4
CASRTGGYDGEQFF | TRBV11-2 | 14 | - | TRBJ2-1